This T cell receptor beta chain was sequenced during a study of shared clonotypes between healthy human individuals. The V gene's germline CDR1 is SGHAT and CDR2 FQNNGV. Deletions cut 2 bases from V and 4 bases from J, with 5 bases between. This CDR3 is 12 amino acids long. Per the authors' pipeline: With immunoSEQ giving junction-only sequences and no quality scores, filtering differed. Repertoires were generated with immunoSEQ multiplex PCR, while TCRdb's copy carries only in-frame clones and drops some. The V and J calls and clone size come from that table; D and trimming were worked out from the DNA. Of about 92,000 clones in the sample, roughly 50% were seen once.

Sequenced material: PBMCs. This TCR came from a woman aged 40 to 50 in good health. Some clones in this sample may be carry-over from other donors' samples. V and J are TRBV11-2 and TRBJ1-2; D not certain. The CDR3 region has the DNA TGTGCCAGCAGCTTACGAGGCTATGGCTACACCTTC. It codes for CASSLRGYGYTF.